Presented here are 28 T cell receptor beta chains from one specimen sequenced in a study of blood T cell repertoires in COVID-19. Profiling relied on immunoSEQ multiplex PCR, and the TCRdb table lists in-frame clones only, not all of them. The sample shows hundreds of thousands of clones, around 86% of them seen only once. What was sequenced was peripheral blood. The receptors come from a woman in her twenties or thirties with active or convalescent COVID-19.

The genes are TRBV19 and TRBJ2-3; 13 bases match TRBD2. This CDR3 contains 13 residues. CDR1 and CDR2 (germline): LNHDA, SQIVND (reference sequence). V gave up 6 bases and J gave up 11 bases; unmatched junction bases: 5. CDR3 nucleotides: TGTGCCAGTAGGCCAACTAGCGGGAGGGAGCAGTATTTT. Its protein is CASRPTSGREQYF. Filled out from reference TRBV19 and TRBJ2-3, the complete variable domain reads DGGITQSPKYLFRKEGQNVTLSCEQNLNHDAMYWYRQDPGQGLRLIYYSQIVNDFQKGDIAEGYSVSREKKESFPLTVTSAQKNPTAFYLCASRPTSGREQYFGPGTRLTVL.

The chain recombines TRBV29-1 with TRBJ2-1, with D unresolved. Germline V gene sequence: CDR1 SQVTM, CDR2 ANQGSEA. CDR3 size: 12 residues. Trimming left V 2 bases short and J 4 bases short, with 6 bases between. The CDR3 loop is CSVEPRYNEQFF. The CDR3, as DNA: TGCAGCGTTGAACCCAGATACAATGAGCAGTTCTTC.

The chain couples TRBV9 to TRBJ2-7; 7 bases agree with TRBD2. The junction had 13 bases not matched to a gene; V was cut back by 4 bases and J by 3 bases. The length of the CDR3 is 16 residues. Germline CDR1 reads SGDLS; CDR2 reads YYNGEE. The CDR3 coding sequence is TGTGCCAGCAGCCCGCCGGGACTAAACCCGTACTACGAGCAGTACTTC. Translating gives CASSPPGLNPYYEQYF.

This clone was detected only once. The CDR3 bases are TGTGCCAGCAGCCCGGGACTAGCGATGAGCGATGAGCAGTTCTTC. Protein sequence: CASSPGLAMSDEQFF. V usage is TRBV6-5 and J usage is TRBJ2-1; 10 positions agree with TRBD2. The V gene end was trimmed by 6 bases and the J gene end by 8 bases; junction bases not matched to a gene: 10. The CDR3 loop spans 15 amino acids. The germline V gene has CDR1 MNHEY and CDR2 SVGAGI.

CDR3 bases: TGCGCCACCCGGCAGGGAGCGGGAGAGGTCACCGGGGAGCTGTTTTTT. Translating gives CATRQGAGEVTGELFF. The V call is TRBV5-1, the J call TRBJ2-2; 8 positions agree with TRBD2. The CDR3 length is 16 residues. Germline-derived CDR1 and CDR2 are SGHRS and YFSETQ. Trimming cost V 9 bases and J 4 bases; bases outside gene matches: 14.

The chain combines TRBV29-1 with TRBJ2-1; tentatively, D is TRBD2 (6 bases). The CDR3 is made up of 13 amino acids. Trimming shortened V by 8 bases and J by 8 bases, and 19 bases separated the two germline ends. Per the germline V gene, CDR1 is SQVTM and CDR2 is ANQGSEA. The CDR3 bases are TGCAGCTCCACGACAGCGGGCGGCCATGAGCAGTTCTTC. This translates into CSSTTAGGHEQFF.

The V gene is TRBV5-5, the J gene TRBJ1-4; a weak D match, TRBD1 (6 bases). Trimming cost V 5 bases and J 8 bases, with 10 bases left between them. This CDR3 spans 12 amino acids. The germline V gene has CDR1 SGHKS and CDR2 YYEKEE (reference sequence). The CDR3 DNA follows: TGTGCCAGCAGGGGGGCCGGGGAAAAACTGTTTTTT. Translation gives CASRGAGEKLFF.

V gene TRBV5-1 combines with J gene TRBJ2-5, with 8 bases that match TRBD2. With V trimmed by 0 bases and J by 4 bases, 8 bases remained unmatched. Germline loops: CDR1 SGHRS, CDR2 YFSETQ. CDR3 length: 16 residues. CDR3 protein: CASSLGLSGKGETQYF. The CDR3 bases are TGCGCCAGCAGCTTGGGGCTTAGCGGGAAGGGAGAGACCCAGTACTTC.

This chain joins TRBV11-2 and TRBJ1-5; unclear D gene. This CDR3 contains 15 residues. CDR1 is SGHAT and CDR2 is FQNNGV in the germline V gene. V dropped 1 base and J dropped 11 bases, with 18 bases sitting between them. CDR3 coding DNA: TGTGCCAGCAGCTTAGGTTCAGCAACCCGCACAGCCCAGCATTTT. This codes for CASSLGSATRTAQHF.

This clone was counted between two and nine times. The chain uses TRBV7-2 and TRBJ1-5; D might be TRBD1 (5 bases). This CDR3 is built from 17 residues. Trimming took 2 bases from V and 1 from J, leaving 15 bases between them. From germline, CDR1 is SGHTA and CDR2 FQGNSA. CDR3 DNA: TGTGCCAGCAGCTTACCACCAGGGTCGGTGAGCAATCAGCCCCAGCATTTT. It translates to CASSLPPGSVSNQPQHF. The whole variable domain, remainder taken from reference TRBV7-2 and TRBJ1-5, is GAGVSQSPSNKVTEKGKDVELRCDPISGHTALYWYRQSLGQGLEFLIYFQGNSAPDKSGLPSDRFSAERTGGSVSTLTIQRTQQEDSAVYLCASSLPPGSVSNQPQHFGDGTRLSIL.

The chain carries TRBV10-2 and TRBJ2-1; a weak D match, TRBD1 (5 bases). Germline CDR1 WSHSY, CDR2 SAAADI. V lost 11 bases and J 2 bases, leaving 10 bases between the germline ends. This CDR3 is built from 12 residues. The CDR3 is CAGTGPYNEQFF. For the CDR3, the DNA is TGCGCCGGAACAGGACCCTACAATGAGCAGTTCTTC.

V usage is TRBV11-2 and J usage is TRBJ2-7, with D tentatively TRBD2 (6 bases). The germline gives CDR1 SGHAT, CDR2 FQNNGV. Trimming removed 4 bases at V and 5 bases at J, with 18 bases between. The CDR3 has 15 residues. CDR3 loop: CASSSVGGPKDEQYF. CDR3 sequence (DNA): TGTGCCAGCAGCTCTGTGGGGGGACCCAAGGACGAGCAGTACTTC.

The chain employs TRBV2 and TRBJ1-1; 7 bases are a match to TRBD1. From germline, CDR1 is SNHLY and CDR2 FYNNEI. The CDR3 is 15 residues long. With 3 bases clipped from V and 7 bases from J, the junction kept 11 bases outside the gene matches. CDR3 region: CASSELPGQFNEAFF. CDR3 coding DNA: TGTGCCAGCAGTGAGCTACCGGGACAGTTCAATGAAGCTTTCTTT.

This clone showed up just once. For the CDR3, the DNA is TGTGCCAGCAGCGAAGGACACACAATCACAGATACGCAGTATTTT. Translating gives CASSEGHTITDTQYF. The V call is TRBV7-9, the J call TRBJ2-3; a possible D gene is TRBD1 (5 bases). V lost 5 bases and J 2 bases, leaving 14 bases between the germline ends. The CDR3 spans 15 residues. Germline V gene sequence: CDR1 SEHNR, CDR2 FQNEAQ (reference sequence).

This rearrangement joins TRBV5-1 to TRBJ1-1, with D hard to call. The germline V and J ends were trimmed by 0 bases and 4 bases, with 25 bases remaining between them. Per germline, CDR1 SGHRS and CDR2 YFSETQ. The CDR3 covers 19 residues. The CDR3 here is CASSLGERRGIGRGTEAFF. CDR3 nucleotide sequence: TGCGCCAGCAGCTTGGGAGAACGACGGGGAATCGGGCGAGGCACTGAAGCTTTCTTT.

This chain uses TRBV5-1 with TRBJ1-1; perhaps TRBD1 as D (5 bases). This CDR3 contains 15 residues. CDR1 is SGHRS, CDR2 YFSETQ, per germline. Trimming stripped 3 bases from V and 1 base from J, with 13 bases between. CDR3 residues: CASSSGAGRNTEAFF. The CDR3 DNA follows: TGCGCCAGCAGCTCGGGAGCAGGGAGGAACACTGAAGCTTTCTTT.

The chain recombines TRBV20-1 with TRBJ2-1; 8 nucleotides agree with TRBD1. Germline CDR1 reads DFQATT; CDR2 reads SNEGSKA (reference sequence). This CDR3 region has 11 residues. The V segment lost 6 bases and the J segment 15 bases; nucleotides outside the gene matches: 10. As DNA, the CDR3 is TGCAGTGCCCTACCACCGGGACAGGTGTTCTTC. This sequence encodes CSALPPGQVFF.

The V call is TRBV5-4, the J call TRBJ1-3, with TRBD1 as a possible D gene (5 bases). The germline gives CDR1 SGHNT, CDR2 YYREEE (reference sequence). With 0 bases removed from V and 0 bases from J, the gap between germline ends came to 7 bases. The CDR3 runs 15 residues. CDR3 amino acids: CASSLAQASGNTIYF. The CDR3, as DNA: TGTGCCAGCAGCTTGGCACAGGCCTCTGGAAACACCATATATTTT.

The chain couples TRBV7-6 to TRBJ1-1, with 9 nucleotides matching TRBD1. The CDR3 totals 17 residues. V dropped 3 bases and J dropped 3; count of bases not matched to a gene: 11. Germline V CDR1 and CDR2: SGHVS, FNYEAQ. For the CDR3, the DNA is TGTGCCAGCAGCTTCCACAAGACGGGGGACAGGGACACTGAAGCTTTCTTT. As protein: CASSFHKTGDRDTEAFF.

As DNA, the CDR3 is TGCGCCAGCAGCCAAGCATTTGGGGGGTATTCACCCCTCCACTTT. Protein: CASSQAFGGYSPLHF. The chain is built from TRBV4-1 and TRBJ1-6; maybe TRBD1 (5 bases). V was pared by 1 base and J by 8 bases, with 12 bases between. CDR3 length equals 15 residues. Looked up from germline, CDR1 is MGHRA and CDR2 is YSYEKL.

V usage is TRBV28 and J usage is TRBJ1-2, with 10 bases aligning to TRBD1. The CDR3 extends over 14 amino acids. Trimming at V came to 3 bases and at J to 7 bases, leaving 5 bases not matched to a gene. CDR1 and CDR2 from the germline V gene are MDHEN and SYDVKM. The CDR3 DNA is TGTGCCAGCAGTTTGGCGGGACAGGGGTCTGGCTACACCTTC. Its translation is CASSLAGQGSGYTF.

The chain recombines TRBV6-6 with TRBJ1-2; D unclear. The germline gives CDR1 MNHNY, CDR2 SVGAGI (reference sequence). This CDR3 spans 12 amino acids. V was trimmed by 10 bases and J by 4 bases, leaving 13 bases between them. The CDR3: CATSDTAYGYTF. The CDR3 DNA reads TGTGCCACCTCCGACACGGCCTATGGCTACACCTTC.

The DNA for the CDR3 is TGTGCCAGCAGTCGACAGGGTAAAGAAAAACTGTTTTTT. It encodes CASSRQGKEKLFF. This chain joins TRBV12-3 or TRBV12-4 and TRBJ1-4; 7 positions match TRBD1. There are 13 residues in the CDR3. With V trimmed by 5 bases and J by 8 bases, 5 bases remained unmatched.

The rearrangement links TRBV28 to TRBJ1-2; 10 nucleotides match TRBD1. The CDR3 is 15 residues long. With 3 bases clipped from V and 4 bases from J, the junction kept 5 bases outside the gene matches. Germline assignment: CDR1 MDHEN and CDR2 SYDVKM. The CDR3 spells CASSFRDRGGYGYTF. DNA of the CDR3: TGTGCCAGCAGTTTTAGGGACAGGGGAGGCTATGGCTACACCTTC.

V gene TRBV7-8 combines with J gene TRBJ2-7, with TRBD2 as a possible D gene (5 bases). Trimming removed 5 bases from V and 4 bases from J, with 9 bases in between. CDR3 length: 12 residues. Germline V gives CDR1 SGHVS, CDR2 FQNEAQ. The CDR3 DNA is TGTGCCAGCAGCCCGGGGTTATACGAGCAGTACTTC. Protein product: CASSPGLYEQYF.

This chain links TRBV3-1 (or the pseudogene TRBV3-2) with TRBJ1-1, with TRBD1 matching over 9 bases. The CDR3 is made up of 15 amino acids. The V gene end was trimmed by 1 base and the J gene end by 3 bases; junction bases not matched to a gene: 3. CDR1 LGHDT and CDR2 YNNKEL come from the germline V gene (reference sequence). The chain's CDR3 is CASSQGDRAYTEAFF. The CDR3 coding sequence is TGTGCCAGCAGCCAAGGGGACAGGGCATACACTGAAGCTTTCTTT.

This sequence joins TRBV27 and TRBJ2-3; 10 bases line up with TRBD2. After removal of 6 bases from V and 2 bases from J, the junction contained 11 bases not matched to a gene. Germline assignment: CDR1 MNHEY and CDR2 SMNVEV (reference sequence). This CDR3 has 17 residues. The CDR3 loop is CASSMYPTSGATDTQYF. In DNA form, the CDR3 reads TGTGCCAGCAGCATGTACCCAACTAGCGGGGCCACAGATACGCAGTATTTT.

This clone occurred once. The chain links TRBV7-7 to TRBJ2-2, with TRBD1 as a possible D gene (6 bases). The length of the CDR3 is 17 residues. The V gene lost 5 bases and the J gene lost 0 bases, with 16 bases spanning the gap. The germline gives CDR1 SSHAT, CDR2 FNYEAQ (reference sequence). CDR3: CASSKYGTPSNTGELFF. The CDR3 nucleotides are TGTGCCAGCAGCAAATACGGGACACCATCGAACACCGGGGAGCTGTTTTTT.